One sample yielded the 7 T cell receptor beta chains listed below, sequenced in a study of type 1 and type 2 diabetes patients. The PCR template was genomic DNA. Amplification of the beta chain CDR3 used 30 forward and 13 reverse multiplex primers. One entry per CDR3 protein results from TCRdb running MiXCR on the multiplex PCR reads. This table holds around 300,000 distinct CDR3 sequences, around 47% found once. The sequenced sample consisted of peripheral blood mononuclear cells (PBMCs). The receptor set was obtained from a young man with type 2 diabetes.

This clonotype was observed many times. The J gene is TRBJ2-6, the V gene TRBV6-4, with TRBD1 as a possible D gene (5 bases). V was clipped by 0 bases and J by 2 bases, with 5 bases between them. The CDR3 sequence is 15 residues long. From germline, CDR1 is MRHNA and CDR2 SNTAGT. The CDR3 sequence is CASSDSTAGANVLTF. DNA for the CDR3: TGTGCCAGCAGTGACTCGACAGCTGGGGCCAACGTCCTGACTTTC.

A few counts support this clonotype. The chain has TRBV19 and TRBJ1-2, with D tentatively TRBD1 (6 bases). Germline values: CDR1 LNHDA, CDR2 SQIVND (reference sequence). This CDR3 is built from 15 residues. Between the trimmed V and J ends, which lost 5 bases and 2 bases, there was a span of 15 bases. DNA of the CDR3: TGTGCCAGTAGTGCGCCGACAACAGGGAACTATGGCTACACCTTC. Protein: CASSAPTTGNYGYTF.

This clonotype has only one observation. This rearrangement joins TRBV20-1 to TRBJ2-7, with D perhaps matching TRBD1 (6 bases). V was clipped by 2 bases and J by 3 bases, with 8 bases between them. Germline V gene sequence: CDR1 DFQATT, CDR2 SNEGSKA (reference sequence). This CDR3 is 12 amino acids long. The CDR3 DNA is TGCAGTGCTAGATTACAGGGCTACGAGCAGTACTTC. It translates to CSARLQGYEQYF.

The rearrangement uses TRBV19 and TRBJ1-1; no reliable D call. This CDR3 spans 13 amino acids. The ends were cut back, 3 bases at V and 1 base at J, with 6 bases in the middle. CDR1 and CDR2 from the germline V gene are LNHDA and SQIVND (reference sequence). CDR3 in amino acids: CASSIFRNTEAFF. CDR3 nucleotides: TGTGCCAGTAGTATTTTCAGGAACACTGAAGCTTTCTTT.

This clonotype was observed a few times. The genes are TRBV10-1 and TRBJ2-5, with D unresolved. The J call may be mistaken, given a closer DNA end match to TRBJ2-1. Germline values: CDR1 WNHNN, CDR2 SYGVQD (reference sequence). The CDR3 is made up of 13 amino acids. The CDR3 region is CASSSNPTNEQFF. In nucleotides, the CDR3 is TGCGCCAGCAGTTCTAACCCTACTAATGAGCAGTTCTTC.

On this clonotype itself: The junction departs from the called germline gene at one end, perhaps through a read error. V and J are TRBV15 and TRBJ1-4; a weak D match, TRBD1 (5 bases). The CDR3 contains 13 residues. CDR1 and CDR2 (germline): LNHNV, YYDKDF (reference sequence). The chain's CDR3 is CASRDGTNEELFF. CDR3 sequence (DNA): TGTGCCTCCCGGGACGGAACTAATGAAGAACTGTTTTTT.

In its sample, this clonotype was seen a few times. The chain is built from TRBV6-1 and TRBJ2-1; D is possibly TRBD2 (5 bases). The CDR3 contains 15 residues. Between the trimmed V and J ends, which lost 5 bases and 1 base, there was a span of 12 bases. Germline V gene data show CDR1 as MNHNS and CDR2 as SASEGT. CDR3 amino acids: CASSPPRGSYNEQFF. In nucleotides, the CDR3 is TGTGCCAGCAGTCCACCCCGAGGGTCCTACAATGAGCAGTTCTTC.